The 22 T cell receptor beta chains in this list originate from one sample, sequenced in a study of CD8 T cells in Susac syndrome. It was with random hexamers that 0.5 to 1 ug RNA was reverse transcribed. TCRdb ran MiXCR on the immunoSEQ multiplex PCR reads and lists one entry per CDR3 protein. The sample includes approximately 300,000 distinct CDR3 sequences, around nine tenths seen only once; the top ten take approximately 0.2%. Sequencing input: CD8+ T cells from PBMCs. These receptors were taken from a human donor with multiple sclerosis.

This clonotype was found once. This chain links TRBV7-8 with TRBJ1-1; TRBD1 aligns across 8 bases. The trim removed 6 bases at V and 7 bases at J, leaving 16 bases unmatched. CDR1 SGHVS and CDR2 FQNEAQ come from the germline V gene. The CDR3 runs to 16 residues. The DNA of the CDR3 is TGTGCCAGCAGTCCCTCCGGGCCCAGGGGGCTTTTTGAAGCTTTCTTT. Translated, it gives CASSPSGPRGLFEAFF. The variable domain in full, with the rest retrieved from reference TRBV7-8 and TRBJ1-1, is GAGVSQSPRYKVAKRGQDVALRCDPISGHVSLFWYQQALGQGPEFLTYFQNEAQLDKSGLPSDRFFAERPEGSVSTLKIQRTQQEDSAVYLCASSPSGPRGLFEAFFGQGTRLTVV.

The gene calls are TRBV13 and TRBJ2-7; TRBD2 matches at 9 bases. The J segment lost 3 bases and the V segment lost 3 bases, leaving 3 bases of the junction unmatched. The CDR3 is 14 residues long. Germline V gene sequence: CDR1 PRHDT, CDR2 FYEKMQ (reference sequence). The CDR3 region is CASSFAGGLYEQYF. CDR3 nucleotides: TGTGCCAGCAGCTTCGCGGGAGGGCTCTACGAGCAGTACTTC.

J is TRBJ2-1 and V is TRBV10-3; 7 positions agree with TRBD2. The germline V gene has CDR1 ENHRY and CDR2 SYGVKD. The CDR3 length is 16 residues. V shed 3 bases and J 0 bases; nucleotides not matched to a gene: 5. The CDR3 loop is CAISDPTSYSYNEQFF. The CDR3 DNA reads as TGTGCCATCAGTGACCCGACTAGCTACTCCTACAATGAGCAGTTCTTC.

This clonotype was recorded only once. The chain is built from TRBV29-1 and TRBJ2-6, with 7 bases identical to TRBD2. The CDR3 loop spans 16 amino acids. The junction had 11 bases not matched to a gene; V was cut back by 7 bases and J by 2 bases. Germline V gene lookup returns CDR1 SQVTM and CDR2 ANQGSEA. CDR3 in amino acids: CSAVVSGRAGANVLTF. The CDR3 DNA reads as TGCAGCGCGGTTGTGTCGGGGAGGGCTGGGGCCAACGTCCTGACTTTC.

This clonotype was observed a handful of times. The V gene is TRBV5-4, the J gene TRBJ2-5, with D unresolved. The CDR3 is 13 residues long. The V end lost 0 bases, the J end lost 2 bases, and 5 bases lay between the germline ends. Germline V gene lookup returns CDR1 SGHNT and CDR2 YYREEE (reference sequence). The CDR3 sequence is CASSLELQETQYF. The CDR3 bases are TGTGCCAGCAGCTTGGAACTGCAAGAGACCCAGTACTTC. Based on the CDR3 plus reference TRBV5-4 and TRBJ2-5, the full variable domain is ETGVTQSPTHLIKTRGQQVTLRCSSQSGHNTVSWYQQALGQGPQFIFQYYREEENGRGNFPPRFSGLQFPNYSSELNVNALELDDSALYLCASSLELQETQYFGPGTRLLVL.

V gene TRBV19 combines with J gene TRBJ1-1, with D maybe TRBD1 (6 bases). The CDR3 is made up of 13 amino acids. Trimming stripped 6 bases from V and 3 bases from J, with 11 bases between. Germline CDR1 reads LNHDA; CDR2 reads SQIVND (reference sequence). Here the CDR3 reads CASSNRADTEAFF. The CDR3, as DNA: TGTGCCAGTAGCAACAGGGCCGACACTGAAGCTTTCTTT.

The chain carries TRBV5-1 and TRBJ1-1; a possible D gene is TRBD1 (6 bases). V was clipped by 0 bases and J by 0 bases, with 9 bases between them. Per germline, CDR1 SGHRS and CDR2 YFSETQ. This CDR3 has 15 amino acids. CDR3 sequence (DNA): TGCGCCAGCAGCTTGGATCCAGGGGTGAACACTGAAGCTTTCTTT. It is translated as CASSLDPGVNTEAFF. Looking up the rest from reference TRBV5-1 and TRBJ1-1 gives the full variable domain: KAGVTQTPRYLIKTRGQQVTLSCSPISGHRSVSWYQQTPGQGLQFLFEYFSETQRNKGNFPGRFSGRQFSNSRSEMNVSTLELGDSALYLCASSLDPGVNTEAFFGQGTRLTVV.

V is TRBV10-3 and J is TRBJ2-3, with 8 nucleotides matching TRBD2. The CDR3 is made up of 16 amino acids. CDR1 is ENHRY, CDR2 SYGVKD, per germline. V shed 6 bases, J shed 2 bases, and the junction held 10 bases outside the gene matches. The CDR3 reads CAIRDPSGLDTDTQYF. CDR3 coding DNA: TGTGCCATCAGGGACCCCTCGGGACTAGACACAGATACGCAGTATTTT.

The chain couples TRBV10-3 to TRBJ1-2, with a tentative D call TRBD1 (5 bases). This CDR3 region has 14 residues. Deletions cut 6 bases from V and 3 bases from J, with 14 bases between. The germline V gene has CDR1 ENHRY and CDR2 SYGVKD. CDR3 region: CAISQETEDYGYTF. The DNA of the CDR3 is TGTGCCATCAGCCAAGAGACAGAAGACTATGGCTACACCTTC.

The gene calls are TRBV13 and TRBJ1-1, with D possibly being TRBD1 (5 bases). V gave up 7 bases and J gave up 0 bases, with 12 bases separating them. CDR3 size: 14 residues. The germline CDR1 and CDR2 sequences are PRHDT and FYEKMQ (reference sequence). The CDR3 sequence is CASTSGSLNTEAFF. CDR3 sequence (DNA): TGTGCCAGCACCTCAGGGAGCCTGAACACTGAAGCTTTCTTT.

The chain couples TRBV20-1 to TRBJ2-6; 12 bases align to TRBD1. V gave up 5 bases and J gave up 0 bases; unmatched junction bases: 8. The CDR3 is 18 amino acids. Germline CDR1 DFQATT, CDR2 SNEGSKA (reference sequence). CDR3 region: CSAGPGQGAISGANVLTF. For the CDR3, the DNA is TGCAGTGCTGGCCCGGGACAGGGGGCGATCTCTGGGGCCAACGTCCTGACTTTC.

The CDR3 reads CASSYAGMEYEQYF. The CDR3 bases are TGTGCCAGCAGTTACGCCGGGATGGAGTACGAGCAGTACTTC. The genes are TRBV6-6 and TRBJ2-7, with D perhaps TRBD2 (5 bases). Trimming left V 2 bases short and J 4 bases short, with 12 bases between. Germline V gene sequence: CDR1 MNHNY, CDR2 SVGAGI (reference sequence). This CDR3 has 14 residues.

This clonotype occurred once. The chain couples TRBV7-9 to TRBJ2-3; 8 nucleotides line up with TRBD1. V lost 3 bases to trimming and J lost 4 bases; unmatched junction nucleotides: 3. The CDR3 is made up of 14 amino acids. Germline V gives CDR1 SEHNR, CDR2 FQNEAQ (reference sequence). CDR3 nucleotide sequence: TGTGCCAGCAGCTTCCAGGGGGCCGCAGATACGCAGTATTTT. Translation: CASSFQGAADTQYF. Supplemented by reference TRBV7-9 and TRBJ2-3, the full variable domain reads DTGVSQNPRHKITKRGQNVTFRCDPISEHNRLYWYRQTLGQGPEFLTYFQNEAQLEKSRLLSDRFSAERPKGSFSTLEIQRTEQGDSAMYLCASSFQGAADTQYFGPGTRLTVL.

For the CDR3, the DNA is TGTGCCAGCAGCTCGACAGGGCTCGCTGAAGCTTTCTTT. Encoded protein: CASSSTGLAEAFF. The chain uses TRBV14 and TRBJ1-1; the match to TRBD1 covers 7 bases. This CDR3 is built from 13 residues. V was pared by 5 bases and J by 6 bases, with 6 bases of the junction left unmatched. The V gene's germline CDR1 is SGHDN and CDR2 FVKESK. The complete variable domain, with remaining parts taken from reference TRBV14 and TRBJ1-1, reads EAGVTQFPSHSVIEKGQTVTLRCDPISGHDNLYWYRRVMGKEIKFLLHFVKESKQDESGMPNNRFLAERTGGTYSTLKVQPAELEDSGVYFCASSSTGLAEAFFGQGTRLTVV.

The rearrangement joins TRBV7-9 to TRBJ1-2; TRBD1 might be the D (6 bases). The length of the CDR3 is 15 residues. Trimming left V 1 base short and J 0 bases short, with 9 bases between. Looked up from germline, CDR1 is SEHNR and CDR2 is FQNEAQ (reference sequence). The CDR3: CASSLEGGANYGYTF. The CDR3 bases are TGTGCCAGCAGCTTAGAAGGGGGAGCTAACTATGGCTACACCTTC.

The chain combines TRBV9 with TRBJ2-7; the D is unclear. Germline CDR1 and CDR2: SGDLS and YYNGEE. V lost 1 base to trimming and J lost 6 bases, with 14 bases between them. This CDR3 region has 14 residues. The CDR3, as DNA: TGTGCCAGCAGCGTAAACCCTGGCTACCTCGAGCAGTACTTC. As protein: CASSVNPGYLEQYF.

This clonotype has just one count. This sequence joins TRBV29-1 and TRBJ2-7; tentatively, D is TRBD2 (5 bases). This CDR3 region has 13 residues. Trimming left V 0 bases short and J 7 bases short, with 13 bases between. The germline gives CDR1 SQVTM, CDR2 ANQGSEA. CDR3 nucleotide sequence: TGCAGCGTTGAAGAGGACTCTTTTGCGGAGCAGTACTTC. It yields the protein CSVEEDSFAEQYF.

The V and J genes are TRBV6-5 and TRBJ2-1, with D unresolved. This CDR3 has 12 residues. Germline assignment: CDR1 MNHEY and CDR2 SVGAGI. Trimming stripped 4 bases from V and 4 bases from J, with 5 bases between. The CDR3 DNA is TGTGCCAGCAGTTCCGATTACAATGAGCAGTTCTTC. Amino acids: CASSSDYNEQFF.

The J gene is TRBJ1-5, the V gene TRBV30; D call uncertain. The germline V gene has CDR1 GTSNPN and CDR2 SVGIG (reference sequence). The CDR3 contains 14 residues. Trimming took 2 bases from V and 5 from J, leaving 13 bases between them. The CDR3 sequence is CAWSIGVGYQPQHF. CDR3 DNA: TGTGCCTGGAGTATCGGGGTAGGGTATCAGCCCCAGCATTTT. Drawing the rest from reference TRBV30 and TRBJ1-5, the complete variable domain is SQTIHQWPATLVQPVGSPLSLECTVEGTSNPNLYWYRQAAGRGLQLLFYSVGIGQISSEVPQNLSASRPQDRQFILSSKKLLLSDSGFYLCAWSIGVGYQPQHFGDGTRLSIL.

The rearrangement links TRBV30 to TRBJ1-4, with TRBD1 matching over 8 bases. With V trimmed by 1 base and J by 2 bases, 6 bases remained unmatched. Germline CDR1 and CDR2: GTSNPN and SVGIG (reference sequence). CDR3 length: 16 amino acids. This chain's CDR3 is CAWSGTGFWTNEKLFF. CDR3 bases: TGTGCCTGGAGTGGGACAGGGTTTTGGACTAATGAAAAACTGTTTTTT.

Notes on this clonotype: A junction end diverges from the germline sequence, so it may reflect a read error. The V gene is TRBV12-3 or TRBV12-4, the J gene TRBJ2-1; TRBD2 aligns across 12 bases. The length of the CDR3 is 14 residues. The CDR3 coding sequence is TGTGCCAGCAGTCTAGCGGGGGGGCAGAATGAGCAGTTCTTC. Encoded protein: CASSLAGGQNEQFF.

The J gene is TRBJ2-1, the V gene TRBV12-3 or TRBV12-4; 7 bases map to TRBD1. The CDR3 covers 15 residues. The ends lost 7 bases at V and 2 bases at J; junction bases unmatched: 8. For the CDR3, the DNA is TGTGCCAGCACTCCAGGGGGTAGCACCTACAATGAGCAGTTCTTC. Translated, it gives CASTPGGSTYNEQFF.